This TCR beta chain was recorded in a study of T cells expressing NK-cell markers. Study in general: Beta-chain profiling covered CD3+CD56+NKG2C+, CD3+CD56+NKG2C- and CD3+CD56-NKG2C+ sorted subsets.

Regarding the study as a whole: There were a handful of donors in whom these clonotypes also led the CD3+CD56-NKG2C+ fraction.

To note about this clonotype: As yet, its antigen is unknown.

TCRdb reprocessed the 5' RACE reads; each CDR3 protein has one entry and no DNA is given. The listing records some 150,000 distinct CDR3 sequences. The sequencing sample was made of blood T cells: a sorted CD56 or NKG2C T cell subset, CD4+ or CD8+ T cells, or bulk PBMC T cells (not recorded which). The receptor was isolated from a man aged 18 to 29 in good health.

The CDR3 region is CSAREGVGEETQYF. This chain connects TRBV20-1 to TRBJ2-5; TCRdb's D gene call, TRBD1, goes unchecked for lack of DNA. The CDR3 contains 14 residues. Germline CDR1 DFQATT, CDR2 SNEGSKA (reference sequence).